Each of the 13 T cell receptor beta chains below was sequenced from the same sample in a study of metastatic and nonmetastatic thyroid tumors. The entire patient cohort was treatment-naive prior to thyroid surgery. TCRdb reanalyzed the PCR reads with MiXCR. Of about 92,000 clones in the sample, 15% were seen once. The sequencing sample was made of blood. The receptors were sampled from a female donor with papillary thyroid cancer or a benign thyroid nodule (not recorded which). Some clones in this sample may be carry-over from other donors' samples.

The genes are TRBV6-2 or TRBV6-3 and TRBJ2-7; D perhaps matches TRBD1 (5 bases). Trimming removed 10 bases from V and 3 bases from J, with 10 bases in between. CDR3 length: 11 amino acids. Germline V gene data show CDR1 as MNHEY and CDR2 as SVGEGT. The CDR3 is CAIRGSYEQYF. The CDR3, as DNA: TGTGCCATTAGGGGAAGCTACGAGCAGTACTTC.

In its sample, this clone was seen a few times. A read error may explain this, as a much larger clone is one base away. The rearrangement uses TRBV28 and TRBJ2-5; maybe TRBD2 (6 bases). CDR3 length: 15 residues. Between the trimmed V and J ends, which lost 4 bases and 8 bases, there was a span of 20 bases. The germline V gene encodes CDR1 MDHEN and CDR2 SYDVKM. CDR3 sequence: CASSSHGGTPDTQYF. The CDR3 DNA is TGTGCCAGCAGTTCCCATGGGGGGACCCCAGATACCCAGTACTTC.

A word on this clone: A read error may be the cause here, since a much bigger clone is one base away. This rearrangement joins TRBV20-1 to TRBJ2-3, with TRBD1 as a possible D gene (5 bases). This CDR3 contains 15 residues. Deletions cut 5 bases from V and 3 bases from J, with 18 bases between. Germline assignment: CDR1 DFQATT and CDR2 SNEGSKA (reference sequence). The CDR3: CSALRTRRLTDTQYF. The CDR3, as DNA: TGCAGTGCTCTTCGGACACGGAGATTAACAGATACGCAGTATTTT.

This clone was seen ten or more times. Here the CDR3 reads CASRPPGDRSEKLFF. The CDR3 coding sequence is TGTGCCAGCAGACCACCTGGGGACAGGTCAGAAAAACTGTTTTTT. The chain uses TRBV6-1 and TRBJ1-4; 8 bases are a match to TRBD1. The CDR3 has 15 amino acids. CDR1 MNHNS and CDR2 SASEGT come from the germline V gene. J gave up 8 bases and V 6 bases, and 11 bases lay outside the gene matches.

This clone occurred many times. The genes are TRBV7-2 and TRBJ2-3, with TRBD2 as a possible D gene (6 bases). The germline gives CDR1 SGHTA, CDR2 FQGNSA. The CDR3 contains 18 residues. Trimming took 4 bases from V and 2 from J, leaving 22 bases between them. As DNA, the CDR3 is TGTGCCAGCAGCTCCCCATATTCCCCTTCGGGGGTCACAGATACGCAGTATTTT. Its translation: CASSSPYSPSGVTDTQYF. The full variable domain, completed using reference TRBV7-2 and TRBJ2-3, is GAGVSQSPSNKVTEKGKDVELRCDPISGHTALYWYRQSLGQGLEFLIYFQGNSAPDKSGLPSDRFSAERTGGSVSTLTIQRTQQEDSAVYLCASSSPYSPSGVTDTQYFGPGTRLTVL.

The sample holds a few counts of this clone. This may be a read error, as it is one base from a much larger clone. At the DNA level, this CDR3 is encoded by other sequences in the same sample as well. This sequence joins TRBV11-1 and TRBJ2-3, with D possibly being TRBD1 (5 bases). The CDR3 spans 16 residues. Germline CDR1 and CDR2: SGHAT and FQDESV (reference sequence). This CDR3 reads CASSLGPDSSTDTQYF. CDR3 nucleotide sequence: TGTGCCAGCAGCTTAGGGCCAGACAGTAGCACGGATACGCAGTATTTT.

The sample holds many counts of this clone. This sequence joins TRBV6-2 or TRBV6-3 and TRBJ1-6; no clear D. Germline V CDR1 and CDR2: MNHEY, SVGEGT. This CDR3 region has 16 residues. V lost 6 bases, J lost 10 bases, and 22 bases lay in between. CDR3 bases: TGTGCCAGCAGCAGCAGGATGGGCGGGAAGCAATCACCCCTCCACTTT. Its protein product is CASSSRMGGKQSPLHF.

This clone has a count of ten or more. The rearrangement uses TRBV27 and TRBJ2-1; D is uncertain. Germline CDR1 is MNHEY and CDR2 is SMNVEV (reference sequence). V was trimmed by 5 bases and J by 9 bases, leaving 14 bases between them. This CDR3 region has 13 residues. CDR3 amino acids: CASSPLRDGEQFF. The DNA for the CDR3 is TGTGCCAGCAGTCCCCTACGAGATGGTGAGCAGTTCTTC.

In this sample, this clone turned up a few times. The V and J genes are TRBV18 and TRBJ2-6; D uncertain. CDR1 and CDR2 from the germline V gene are KGHSH and LQKENI. V lost 0 bases, J lost 1 base, and 25 bases lay in between. The CDR3 spans 22 residues. Here the CDR3 reads CASSPPLNPNPWKRSGANVLTF. The CDR3 bases are TGTGCCAGCTCACCACCGCTTAACCCCAACCCTTGGAAACGATCTGGGGCCAACGTCCTGACTTTC. The variable domain in full, completed from reference TRBV18 and TRBJ2-6, reads NAGVMQNPRHLVRRRGQEARLRCSPMKGHSHVYWYRQLPEEGLKFMVYLQKENIIDESGMPKERFSAEFPKEGPSILRIQQVVRGDSAAYFCASSPPLNPNPWKRSGANVLTFGAGSRLTVL.

This clone has ten or more counts. The genes are TRBV14 and TRBJ1-4; TRBD1 might be the D (6 bases). CDR1 SGHDN and CDR2 FVKESK come from the germline V gene. This CDR3 comprises 14 residues. V lost 3 bases and J 4 bases, leaving 9 bases between the germline ends. In nucleotides, the CDR3 is TGTGCCAGCAGCCAGACAGGCATTAATGAAAAACTGTTTTTT. Translated: CASSQTGINEKLFF.

The table lists this clone with many counts. The chain couples TRBV15 to TRBJ1-1, with 9 bases aligning to TRBD1. The CDR3 runs 16 residues. Trimming took 6 bases from V and 4 from J; bases not matched to a gene: 12. Germline V gene data show CDR1 as LNHNV and CDR2 as YYDKDF (reference sequence). The CDR3 sequence: CATSSGTGTGSTEAFF. In nucleotides, the CDR3 is TGTGCCACCAGTTCCGGGACAGGGACAGGGAGCACTGAAGCTTTCTTT. Full variable domain (missing parts from reference TRBV15 and TRBJ1-1): DAMVIQNPRYQVTQFGKPVTLSCSQTLNHNVMYWYQQKSSQAPKLLFHYYDKDFNNEADTPDNFQSRRPNTSFCFLDIRSPGLGDTAMYLCATSSGTGTGSTEAFFGQGTRLTVV.

The sample holds many counts of this clone. V usage is TRBV12-3 or TRBV12-4 and J usage is TRBJ1-5, with TRBD1 identical over 7 bases. With 5 bases clipped from V and 4 bases from J, the junction kept 5 bases outside the gene matches. The CDR3 extends over 14 amino acids. CDR3 sequence: CASSAGTENQPQHF. Written as DNA, the CDR3 is TGTGCCAGCAGTGCCGGGACAGAGAATCAGCCCCAGCATTTT.

V gene TRBV4-2 combines with J gene TRBJ1-4; D is uncertain. Per the germline V gene, CDR1 is LGHNA and CDR2 is YNFKEQ. The CDR3 runs 14 residues. The V end was cut by 0 bases, the J end by 14 bases, with 16 bases between. The CDR3, as DNA: TGTGCCAGCAGCCAAGATCCGGGCCTCCGGAGTCTGTTTTTT. Translated: CASSQDPGLRSLFF.